This TCR beta chain was profiled in a study of cytomegalovirus exposure and HLA in healthy donors. As for the study in general: Of all 400 or so donors who were genotyped, roughly 85% belonged to the Caucasian-associated ancestry cluster. General study results and limits: The study assumed roughly uniform donor sequencing depth for presence/absence analyses. Among TCR beta chains, those listed as cytomegalovirus-associated numbered some 160. Indistinguishable V segments such as TRBV6-2 and TRBV6-3 were excluded.

PCR used 60 Vbeta primers and 13 Jbeta primers. TCRdb's copy holds only in-frame clones and misses some; the assay was immunoSEQ multiplex PCR. The data contain about 98,000 clones, around 78% of them singletons. Concerning this clone itself: What it binds is unknown.

CDR1 is SGHKS and CDR2 is YYEKEE in the germline V gene (reference sequence). V gave up 2 bases and J gave up 4 bases, with 21 bases separating them. This CDR3 is built from 17 residues. The sequencing sample was made of PBMCs. The sequence was collected from a man between 40 and 49 years old in good health and CMV-seronegative. The chain employs TRBV5-5 and TRBJ1-1, with D tentatively TRBD1 (5 bases). CDR3 in DNA: TGTGCCAGCAGCTTAGGGGAGGGCCCCTGGAGAGGCACTGAAGCTTTCTTT. Amino acids: CASSLGEGPWRGTEAFF.